Following are 19 T cell receptor beta chains from one sample sequenced in a study of blood T cell repertoires in COVID-19. Data came from immunoSEQ multiplex PCR; TCRdb stores just in-frame clones and leaves some out. The sample contains about 66,000 clones, 82% of which appear only once. Input material: peripheral blood. These receptors originate from a man aged 55 to 70 with acute or convalescent COVID-19.

This clone was seen more than once but under ten times. The chain combines TRBV7-2 with TRBJ1-2; 8 nucleotides match TRBD1. The germline V gene encodes CDR1 SGHTA and CDR2 FQGNSA. The CDR3 loop spans 15 amino acids. Losses at the gene ends were 2 bases for V and 7 bases for J; bases not matched to a gene: 9. CDR3 loop: CASSLKQGASGGYTF. The CDR3 nucleotides read TGTGCCAGCAGCTTAAAGCAGGGGGCCAGCGGTGGCTACACCTTC.

The chain joins TRBV7-2 to TRBJ1-1, with D perhaps matching TRBD1 (6 bases). Trimming cost V 1 base and J 4 bases, with 13 bases left between them. Germline CDR1 SGHTA, CDR2 FQGNSA. The CDR3 runs 15 residues. The CDR3 sequence: CASSLEAGAGTEAFF. The CDR3, as DNA: TGTGCCAGCAGCTTAGAGGCAGGGGCCGGCACTGAAGCTTTCTTT.

This clone was seen more than once but under ten times. V and J are TRBV7-9 and TRBJ2-1; 8 bases align to TRBD2. Germline values: CDR1 SEHNR, CDR2 FQNEAQ (reference sequence). The trim removed 3 bases at V and 7 bases at J, leaving 11 bases unmatched. CDR3 length equals 16 residues. The CDR3 nucleotides are TGTGCCAGCAGCTTCACTAGGAGGACTAGCAAGAATGAGCAGTTCTTC. It codes for CASSFTRRTSKNEQFF.

Only a few counts were recorded for this clone. The chain employs TRBV19 and TRBJ1-4; D uncertain. Germline-derived CDR1 and CDR2 are LNHDA and SQIVND (reference sequence). CDR3 length: 15 amino acids. Trimming took 1 base from V and 7 from J, leaving 13 bases between them. Here the CDR3 DNA reads TGTGCCAGTAGTATAGTGCCGGGTCGGGGTGAAAAACTGTTTTTT. It is translated as CASSIVPGRGEKLFF.

CDR3 nucleotides: TGCGCCAGCAGCCGGGACAGGGGAAGCAATCAGCCCCAGCATTTT. Its protein product is CASSRDRGSNQPQHF. This sequence joins TRBV4-3 and TRBJ1-5; 10 nucleotides line up with TRBD1. This CDR3 is 15 amino acids long. Trimming took 4 bases from V and 1 from J; bases not matched to a gene: 1. Looked up from germline, CDR1 is LGHNA and CDR2 is YSLEER.

This sequence joins TRBV6-5 and TRBJ2-1; D is perhaps TRBD2 (6 bases). Germline V gives CDR1 MNHEY, CDR2 SVGAGI. Trimming stripped 6 bases from V and 15 bases from J, with 18 bases between. CDR3 length: 12 residues. CDR3 coding DNA: TGTGCCAGCAGACAGGCCGGGACTGGGGGGTTCTTC. This gives the protein CASRQAGTGGFF.

The CDR3, as DNA: TGTGCCAGCAGCAAAGAGACAGACTCCAATCCACTGAACACTGAAGCTTTCTTT. Translated: CASSKETDSNPLNTEAFF. The V gene is TRBV21-1, the J gene TRBJ1-1; TRBD1 is taken as the D call from the table, unchecked against the DNA. TRBV21-1 is flagged as a pseudogene. CDR3 length: 18 amino acids.

The V call is TRBV6-5, the J call TRBJ2-3; TRBD2 matches at 12 bases. CDR3 size: 15 residues. Germline V gene sequence: CDR1 MNHEY, CDR2 SVGAGI. The CDR3 spells CGTASGGAGADTQYF. CDR3 in DNA: TGTGGAACAGCTAGCGGGGGGGCAGGAGCGGATACGCAGTATTTT.

The V gene is TRBV10-2, the J gene TRBJ2-2; no clear D gene. Germline V lookup: CDR1 WSHSY, CDR2 SAAADI. Trimming cost V 11 bases and J 2 bases, with 12 bases left between them. The CDR3 runs to 13 residues. The CDR3 loop is CAGAGSNTGELFF. The CDR3 DNA is TGCGCCGGCGCCGGGTCTAACACCGGGGAGCTGTTTTTT.

The J gene is TRBJ2-7, the V gene TRBV21-1; the listed D gene, TRBD2, was not tested against the DNA. TRBV21-1 is noted as a pseudogene. There are 12 residues in the CDR3. CDR3 sequence reads: CASNGGDYEQYF. The CDR3 DNA reads as TGTGCCAGCAACGGGGGGGACTACGAGCAGTACTTC.

The chain employs TRBV6-5 and TRBJ2-5; 8 bases match TRBD2. This CDR3 is 15 amino acids long. Germline CDR1 reads MNHEY; CDR2 reads SVGAGI. J lost 6 bases, V lost 4 bases, and 10 bases had no gene match. The CDR3 sequence is CASSSAGAGVKTQYF. The CDR3 region has the DNA TGTGCCAGCAGTTCAGCGGGGGCAGGTGTAAAGACCCAGTACTTC.

V usage is TRBV16 and J usage is TRBJ1-6; possible D gene TRBD1, 6 bases. V was pared by 1 base and J by 7 bases, with 8 bases between. The germline gives CDR1 KGHSY, CDR2 FQNENV. This CDR3 is 14 amino acids long. In DNA form, the CDR3 reads TGTGCCAGCAGCCAATACAGGGTAAATTCACCCCTCCACTTT. Protein product: CASSQYRVNSPLHF.

The rearrangement joins TRBV6-2 or TRBV6-3 to TRBJ1-1; D not resolved. V was pared by 1 base and J by 2 bases, with 8 bases between. The CDR3 is made up of 14 amino acids. Germline V CDR1 and CDR2: MNHEY, SVGEGT. CDR3 region: CASSYWQSNTEAFF. In DNA form, the CDR3 reads TGTGCCAGCAGTTACTGGCAGTCTAACACTGAAGCTTTCTTT.

The J gene is TRBJ2-2, the V gene TRBV30; D is possibly TRBD2 (5 bases). Germline V gives CDR1 GTSNPN, CDR2 SVGIG (reference sequence). V was trimmed by 2 bases and J by 0 bases, leaving 19 bases between them. The CDR3 covers 18 residues. The CDR3: CAWSRPALPGTNTGELFF. The CDR3 DNA follows: TGTGCCTGGAGTCGCCCAGCCCTCCCGGGGACGAACACCGGGGAGCTGTTTTTT.

The J gene is TRBJ1-5, the V gene TRBV23-1; D is possibly TRBD1 (5 bases). TRBV23-1 is an ORF for which the function is uncertain. V lost 4 bases to trimming and J lost 7 bases, with 17 bases between them. The CDR3 consists of 15 residues. As DNA, the CDR3 is TGCGCCAGCAGTCCATCCGGGGGGACTTGGCAGCCCCAGCATTTT. Amino acids: CASSPSGGTWQPQHF.

This chain joins TRBV19 and TRBJ2-1; 13 nucleotides agree with TRBD2. Looked up from germline, CDR1 is LNHDA and CDR2 is SQIVND (reference sequence). CDR3 length: 18 residues. The junction had 9 bases not matched to a gene; V was cut back by 7 bases and J by 0 bases. The CDR3 loop reads CASNKGLAGLSSYNEQFF. CDR3 in DNA: TGTGCCAGTAACAAGGGACTAGCGGGGCTAAGCTCCTACAATGAGCAGTTCTTC.

This chain links TRBV9 with TRBJ2-1; 8 nucleotides agree with TRBD2. The germline V gene has CDR1 SGDLS and CDR2 YYNGEE. With 4 bases clipped from V and 4 bases from J, the junction kept 7 bases outside the gene matches. This CDR3 contains 15 residues. CDR3 in amino acids: CASSPASGFYNEQFF. The CDR3 DNA follows: TGTGCCAGCAGCCCCGCTAGCGGGTTTTACAATGAGCAGTTCTTC.

The CDR3 DNA follows: TGTGCCAGTTCCAGGGACTATTCCTACGAGCAGTACTTC. Translated, it gives CASSRDYSYEQYF. The V gene is TRBV2, the J gene TRBJ2-7; 7 bases align to TRBD2. The CDR3 length is 13 residues. V trimming: 9 bases; J trimming: 1 base; junction bases outside the gene matches: 6. CDR1 and CDR2 from the germline V gene are SNHLY and FYNNEI.

V and J are TRBV3-1 (or the pseudogene TRBV3-2) and TRBJ1-6; TRBD1 might be the D (6 bases). Trimming took off 2 bases at V and 2 bases at J, with 10 bases between the two ends. The CDR3 sequence is 16 residues long. CDR1 LGHDT and CDR2 YNNKEL come from the germline V gene (reference sequence). The CDR3 is CASSQYGDTYNSPLHF. CDR3 sequence (DNA): TGTGCCAGCAGCCAATATGGGGACACCTATAATTCACCCCTCCACTTT.